A selection of T cell receptor beta chains follows, all from one sample in a study of T cell changes during pregnancy in multiple sclerosis. Profiling relied on immunoSEQ multiplex PCR, and the TCRdb table lists in-frame clones only, not all of them. The sample consists of roughly 90,000 clones, around 93% of them appearing once. The sequencing here drew on peripheral blood, taken in the third trimester of pregnancy. The origin of the receptors is a female donor with multiple sclerosis, enrolled in a pregnancy study. CDR3s leave out the opening cysteine and the closing phenylalanine or tryptophan. The order of the fields is clone size, V gene, J gene, CDR3 protein. Only part of the rows carry a size: once, few, many, or a class if the clone is expanded.

abundance: NA; v_gene: TRBV27; j_gene: TRBJ2-7; CDR3aa: ASSLVRGAAYEQY
abundance: NA; v_gene: TRBV5-4; j_gene: TRBJ1-1; CDR3aa: ASSWDRAEAF
abundance: NA; v_gene: TRBV6-1; j_gene: TRBJ2-7; CDR3aa: ASSLRTEKAGEQY
abundance: once; v_gene: TRBV29-1; j_gene: TRBJ2-3; CDR3aa: SVEQGASDTQY
abundance: NA; v_gene: TRBV27; j_gene: NA; CDR3aa: ASRHRGPSYEQY
abundance: NA; v_gene: TRBV15; j_gene: TRBJ2-3; CDR3aa: ATSRREGRGTDTQY
abundance: NA; v_gene: TRBV6-1; j_gene: TRBJ2-4; CDR3aa: ASSEARQTKNIQY
abundance: NA; v_gene: TRBV25-1; j_gene: TRBJ2-3; CDR3aa: ASSERLIALSTDTQY
abundance: NA; v_gene: TRBV19; j_gene: TRBJ2-6; CDR3aa: ASSDLAPGANVLT
abundance: NA; v_gene: TRBV19; j_gene: TRBJ2-1; CDR3aa: ASSIPGGGGDNEQF
abundance: NA; v_gene: TRBV6-1; j_gene: TRBJ2-5; CDR3aa: ASSEGRRTTKETQY
abundance: NA; v_gene: TRBV7-9; j_gene: TRBJ2-5; CDR3aa: ASSLVPSREEETQY
abundance: NA; v_gene: TRBV15; j_gene: TRBJ1-4; CDR3aa: ATSNLPDRDAWELF
abundance: few; v_gene: TRBV19; j_gene: TRBJ2-5; CDR3aa: ASSIRLAVQETQY
abundance: NA; v_gene: TRBV4-1; j_gene: TRBJ1-2; CDR3aa: ASSRTTPDRGPNYGYT
abundance: NA; v_gene: TRBV25-1; j_gene: TRBJ2-1; CDR3aa: ASSEREFVEQF
abundance: once; v_gene: TRBV9; j_gene: TRBJ2-5; CDR3aa: ASSATDGLAGQETQY
abundance: NA; v_gene: TRBV29-1; j_gene: TRBJ2-5; CDR3aa: SVEGTGVVGETQY
abundance: NA; v_gene: TRBV28; j_gene: TRBJ1-1; CDR3aa: ASSSGGGTEAF
abundance: NA; v_gene: TRBV13; j_gene: TRBJ2-2; CDR3aa: ASSSLSGRGVTGELF
abundance: NA; v_gene: TRBV5-8; j_gene: TRBJ2-7; CDR3aa: ASSPLAGDEQY
abundance: NA; v_gene: TRBV6-8; j_gene: TRBJ1-3; CDR3aa: ASNPKSHSGNTIY
abundance: once; v_gene: TRBV27; j_gene: TRBJ2-3; CDR3aa: ASSSSGYTQY
abundance: NA; v_gene: TRBV6-5; j_gene: TRBJ1-1; CDR3aa: ASSTSGTGEAF
abundance: NA; v_gene: TRBV19; j_gene: TRBJ1-2; CDR3aa: ASSTRLGANYGYT
abundance: NA; v_gene: TRBV2; j_gene: TRBJ1-3; CDR3aa: ASSSGVVGNTIY
abundance: NA; v_gene: TRBV28; j_gene: TRBJ1-2; CDR3aa: ASRKWGQLNYGYT
abundance: NA; v_gene: TRBV5-6; j_gene: TRBJ2-7; CDR3aa: ASSRSGTTVYEQY
abundance: once; v_gene: TRBV25-1; j_gene: TRBJ1-5; CDR3aa: ASSVYTDSNQPQH
abundance: NA; v_gene: TRBV7-8; j_gene: TRBJ2-3; CDR3aa: ASSLDGGSTDTQY
abundance: NA; v_gene: TRBV11-2; j_gene: TRBJ2-5; CDR3aa: ASSSWPWGGETQY
abundance: NA; v_gene: TRBV28; j_gene: TRBJ1-5; CDR3aa: ASSKDRGPGTLNQPQH
abundance: NA; v_gene: TRBV4-3; j_gene: TRBJ2-1; CDR3aa: ASSQRGPGLAGFEQF
abundance: once; v_gene: TRBV28; j_gene: TRBJ2-5; CDR3aa: ASSLEGMGQETQY
abundance: NA; v_gene: TRBV18; j_gene: TRBJ2-5; CDR3aa: ASSPNGYQETQY
abundance: NA; v_gene: TRBV9; j_gene: TRBJ1-2; CDR3aa: ASSVEGGIGGYT
abundance: NA; v_gene: TRBV18; j_gene: TRBJ2-1; CDR3aa: ASSPKGAGYNEQF
abundance: once; v_gene: TRBV15; j_gene: TRBJ2-1; CDR3aa: ATTDLDSSSYNEQF
abundance: NA; v_gene: TRBV28; j_gene: TRBJ2-1; CDR3aa: ASTSGGERNSYNEQF
abundance: NA; v_gene: TRBV6-5; j_gene: TRBJ2-3; CDR3aa: ASSFGTSDITDTQY
abundance: NA; v_gene: TRBV2; j_gene: TRBJ1-5; CDR3aa: ASSDSYSNQPQH
abundance: NA; v_gene: TRBV19; j_gene: TRBJ2-2; CDR3aa: ASSRGLAGGPNTGELF
abundance: NA; v_gene: TRBV2; j_gene: TRBJ2-3; CDR3aa: ASSEEGREDTQY
abundance: NA; v_gene: TRBV2; j_gene: TRBJ2-7; CDR3aa: ASVRTGWELQREQY
abundance: NA; v_gene: TRBV28; j_gene: TRBJ2-1; CDR3aa: ASSFTGLAGEVFYNEQF
abundance: once; v_gene: TRBV14; j_gene: TRBJ1-2; CDR3aa: ASSQDGISGYT
abundance: NA; v_gene: TRBV28; j_gene: TRBJ2-2; CDR3aa: ASSPFNPSRGSGELF
abundance: few; v_gene: TRBV19; j_gene: TRBJ2-5; CDR3aa: ASSPGGLETQY
abundance: once; v_gene: TRBV7-9; j_gene: TRBJ2-4; CDR3aa: ASSRSGRANIQY
abundance: NA; v_gene: TRBV5-1; j_gene: TRBJ1-2; CDR3aa: ASSLGSPSRVYGYT
abundance: NA; v_gene: TRBV30; j_gene: TRBJ1-5; CDR3aa: AWGPFGQSNQPQH
abundance: NA; v_gene: TRBV28; j_gene: TRBJ2-2; CDR3aa: ASTYQGLSPSGELF
abundance: NA; v_gene: TRBV11-1; j_gene: TRBJ1-2; CDR3aa: ASSFPPTSTGKDGYT
abundance: NA; v_gene: TRBV7-2; j_gene: TRBJ1-1; CDR3aa: ASSLAPASGTEAF
abundance: once; v_gene: TRBV28; j_gene: TRBJ1-2; CDR3aa: ASSLQGPFYGYT
abundance: NA; v_gene: TRBV7-2; j_gene: TRBJ2-7; CDR3aa: ASSLLAGGPGEQY
abundance: NA; v_gene: TRBV13; j_gene: TRBJ2-1; CDR3aa: ASSKGVSYNEQF
abundance: NA; v_gene: TRBV29-1; j_gene: TRBJ2-1; CDR3aa: SVFVDRVYNEQF